These 26 T cell receptor beta chains share one sample of origin, sequenced in a study of control samples from healthy donors and cancer patients. Some clones are missing from TCRdb's copy, which holds only in-frame ones; the method was immunoSEQ multiplex PCR. The data contain 120,000 or so clones, roughly 84% of them seen just once; the ten biggest clones take up around 9%. The specimen sequenced was blood. Source of these receptors: a middle-aged man in good health.

The chain combines TRBV25-1 with TRBJ1-2; 9 bases fit TRBD1. The CDR3 runs to 13 residues. Germline assignment: CDR1 MGHDK and CDR2 SYGVNS. The ends lost 7 bases at V and 4 bases at J; junction bases unmatched: 4. The CDR3 protein is CASTGDRAYGYTF. Here the CDR3 DNA reads TGTGCCAGCACAGGGGACAGGGCCTATGGCTACACCTTC.

The CDR3 reads CASSDEQGLQETQYF. In DNA, the CDR3 is TGTGCCAGCAGTGACGAACAGGGGCTACAAGAGACCCAGTACTTC. This chain uses TRBV2 with TRBJ2-5, with 7 nucleotides matching TRBD1. Germline CDR1 is SNHLY and CDR2 is FYNNEI. Trimming cost V 3 bases and J 2 bases; bases outside gene matches: 6. This CDR3 contains 15 residues.

The rearrangement links TRBV6-2 or TRBV6-3 to TRBJ2-2, with TRBD1 identical over 11 bases. The ends lost 4 bases at V and 4 bases at J; junction bases unmatched: 5. The CDR3 consists of 16 residues. CDR1 MNHEY and CDR2 SVGEGT come from the germline V gene. Written as DNA, the CDR3 is TGTGCCAGCAGTTCCTCCGGGACAGGGGGCACCGGGGAGCTGTTTTTT. It codes for CASSSSGTGGTGELFF.

V gene TRBV7-9 combines with J gene TRBJ2-7; D call uncertain. CDR3 size: 11 residues. Germline CDR1 and CDR2: SEHNR and FQNEAQ (reference sequence). The germline V and J ends were trimmed by 9 bases and 3 bases, with 9 bases remaining between them. For the CDR3, the DNA is TGTGCCAGATTTGGTTACTACGAGCAGTACTTC. This gives the protein CARFGYYEQYF.

The CDR3 region has the DNA TGTGCCAGCTCACCCTCCGGGACAGTCTCCTACGAGCAGTACTTC. It yields the protein CASSPSGTVSYEQYF. The J gene is TRBJ2-7, the V gene TRBV18; 7 nucleotides match TRBD1. From germline, CDR1 is KGHSH and CDR2 LQKENI. The V and J ends lost 3 bases and 0 bases, in that order; junction bases with no gene match: 5. The CDR3 extends over 15 amino acids.

This sequence joins TRBV20-1 and TRBJ2-1; D unresolved. Trimming left V 5 bases short and J 3 bases short, with 5 bases between. The germline CDR1 and CDR2 sequences are DFQATT and SNEGSKA (reference sequence). The CDR3 spans 11 residues. DNA of the CDR3: TGCAGTGCTGTTAGCTACAATGAGCAGTTCTTC. This gives the protein CSAVSYNEQFF.

The J gene is TRBJ1-5, the V gene TRBV2, with 7 bases lining up with TRBD1. The CDR3 sequence is 15 residues long. The V and J ends lost 6 bases and 3 bases, in that order; junction bases with no gene match: 8. Germline values: CDR1 SNHLY, CDR2 FYNNEI. This CDR3 is CASRIEQGLNQPQHF. The CDR3 bases are TGTGCCAGCAGGATTGAACAGGGGCTCAATCAGCCCCAGCATTTT.

This chain uses TRBV29-1 with TRBJ2-1; the match to TRBD2 covers 11 bases. The CDR3 is 13 residues long. Germline V gene lookup returns CDR1 SQVTM and CDR2 ANQGSEA. V was pared by 4 bases and J by 5 bases, with 1 base of the junction left unmatched. The CDR3 reads CSVVLAGDNEQFF. CDR3 coding DNA: TGCAGCGTTGTACTAGCGGGGGACAATGAGCAGTTCTTC.

The chain recombines TRBV3-1 (or the pseudogene TRBV3-2) with TRBJ2-1; 13 bases map to TRBD2. The CDR3 extends over 16 amino acids. Losses at the gene ends were 0 bases for V and 10 bases for J; bases not matched to a gene: 6. Germline CDR1 reads LGHDT; CDR2 reads YNNKEL (reference sequence). CDR3 residues: CASSQDGGLAGREQFF. The CDR3, as DNA: TGTGCCAGCAGCCAAGATGGGGGACTAGCGGGGAGGGAGCAGTTCTTC.

Here the CDR3 DNA reads TGTGCCAGCAGCACCGGGACAGGGGGCTACGAGCAGTACTTC. Translating it yields CASSTGTGGYEQYF. The chain recombines TRBV11-2 with TRBJ2-7; 11 nucleotides match TRBD1. V lost 5 bases, J lost 3 bases, and 3 bases stayed unmatched. The CDR3 runs to 14 residues. Germline V lookup: CDR1 SGHAT, CDR2 FQNNGV. The variable domain in full, completed from reference TRBV11-2 and TRBJ2-7, reads EAGVAQSPRYKIIEKRQSVAFWCNPISGHATLYWYQQILGQGPKLLIQFQNNGVVDDSQLPKDRFSAERLKGVDSTLKIQPAKLEDSAVYLCASSTGTGGYEQYFGPGTRLTVT.

The V call is TRBV6-2 or TRBV6-3, the J call TRBJ2-5; the D gene is possibly TRBD2 (5 bases). The CDR3 covers 12 residues. Germline lookup yields CDR1 MNHEY and CDR2 SVGEGT. Trimming pared 1 base from V and 5 bases from J, leaving 5 bases between. CDR3 in amino acids: CASSYWRETQYF. The CDR3 DNA reads as TGTGCCAGCAGTTACTGGAGGGAGACCCAGTACTTC.

V and J are TRBV6-2 or TRBV6-3 and TRBJ1-5; D uncertain. Germline CDR1 MNHEY, CDR2 SVGEGT. Deletions cut 6 bases from V and 7 bases from J, with 31 bases between. The CDR3 length is 19 residues. The CDR3 nucleotides are TGTGCCAGCAGCTGGCCCCGCGCAGGCGGCCCCAGGATAGGCCAGCCCCAGCATTTT. Translating gives CASSWPRAGGPRIGQPQHF.

The J gene is TRBJ1-1, the V gene TRBV15; D is undetermined. The CDR3 runs 15 residues. Germline V gene sequence: CDR1 LNHNV, CDR2 YYDKDF (reference sequence). The V and J ends lost 5 bases and 10 bases respectively, with 23 bases between them. The CDR3 DNA is TGTGCCACCAGCGATGGCGGGGAGCCCCAGATCCGAGCTTTCTTT. Amino acids: CATSDGGEPQIRAFF.

The chain uses TRBV5-4 and TRBJ1-3; D is unresolved. Germline V gives CDR1 SGHNT, CDR2 YYREEE (reference sequence). The CDR3 spans 12 residues. V dropped 5 bases and J dropped 0 bases, with 3 bases sitting between them. The CDR3 loop is CASSPSGNTIYF. The CDR3 coding sequence is TGTGCCAGCAGTCCCTCTGGAAACACCATATATTTT.

This chain connects TRBV23-1 to TRBJ1-1, with 8 bases fitting TRBD1. TRBV23-1 is identified as an open reading frame with a role that is uncertain. This CDR3 region has 15 residues. J gave up 5 bases and V 4 bases, and 9 bases lay outside the gene matches. The CDR3, as DNA: TGCGCCAGCAGTCGGGGGACAGGATGTGGGACTGAAGCTTTCTTT. It specifies CASSRGTGCGTEAFF.

The rearrangement joins TRBV13 to TRBJ2-3, with TRBD2 identical over 8 bases. The CDR3 length is 16 residues. Trimming cost V 6 bases and J 6 bases; bases outside gene matches: 14. Germline V gene sequence: CDR1 PRHDT, CDR2 FYEKMQ (reference sequence). CDR3 sequence reads: CASRRAGTRTSDTQYF. The DNA of the CDR3 is TGTGCCAGCAGGCGTGCCGGGACTAGGACATCGGATACGCAGTATTTT.

The chain has TRBV7-2 and TRBJ2-7; D perhaps matches TRBD1 (6 bases). The CDR3 consists of 16 residues. Looked up from germline, CDR1 is SGHTA and CDR2 is FQGNSA. V was shortened by 5 bases and J by 2 bases, with 19 bases between the two germline ends. This chain's CDR3 is CASSPQRGRGTYEQYF. The DNA for the CDR3 is TGTGCCAGCAGCCCGCAACGGGGCAGGGGAACCTACGAGCAGTACTTC.

The V gene is TRBV30, the J gene TRBJ1-5; 9 nucleotides agree with TRBD1. Germline V CDR1 and CDR2: GTSNPN, SVGIG (reference sequence). The CDR3 totals 13 residues. V was pared by 7 bases and J by 2 bases, with 3 bases of the junction left unmatched. This chain's CDR3 is CALRDRGNQPQHF. CDR3 nucleotides: TGTGCCTTACGGGACAGGGGCAATCAGCCCCAGCATTTT.

The chain couples TRBV9 to TRBJ1-1; weak D call: TRBD1 (5 bases). Germline CDR1 SGDLS, CDR2 YYNGEE. The CDR3 consists of 15 residues. Between the trimmed V and J ends, which lost 4 bases and 5 bases, there was a span of 18 bases. The CDR3 DNA sequence: TGTGCCAGCAGCCCATTGGACACCTTGGGAACTGAAGCTTTCTTT. Encoded protein: CASSPLDTLGTEAFF.

V and J are TRBV6-6 and TRBJ2-5; TRBD2 aligns across 15 bases. Germline CDR1 is MNHNY and CDR2 is SVGAGI (reference sequence). Losses at the gene ends were 8 bases for V and 3 bases for J; bases not matched to a gene: 7. The CDR3 is made up of 16 amino acids. In DNA form, the CDR3 reads TGTGCCAGCCAAACCGGACTAGCGGGGGGGAAAGAGACCCAGTACTTC. It is translated as CASQTGLAGGKETQYF.

The J gene is TRBJ1-4, the V gene TRBV15; D possibly corresponds to TRBD1 (6 bases). Germline V gives CDR1 LNHNV, CDR2 YYDKDF (reference sequence). The V and J ends lost 1 base and 8 bases respectively, with 17 bases between them. The CDR3 sequence is 16 residues long. The chain's CDR3 is CATSRGEIGGKEKLFF. The CDR3 region has the DNA TGTGCCACCAGCAGAGGGGAGATAGGGGGAAAGGAAAAACTGTTTTTT.

In this sample, this clone turned up a few times. The chain joins TRBV24-1 to TRBJ2-5; the D is unclear. From germline, CDR1 is KGHDR and CDR2 SFDVKD. The V end was cut by 3 bases, the J end by 7 bases, with 14 bases between. CDR3 length equals 14 residues. The CDR3 sequence is CATSDRFDLGTQYF. The CDR3 bases are TGTGCCACCAGTGATCGATTCGACTTGGGGACCCAGTACTTC.

The chain carries TRBV30 and TRBJ1-1; TRBD1 is a possible D gene (5 bases). This CDR3 has 12 residues. Germline V gene sequence: CDR1 GTSNPN, CDR2 SVGIG (reference sequence). Trimming pared 7 bases from V and 9 bases from J, leaving 18 bases between. CDR3 in amino acids: CASHLPGGKAFF. CDR3 coding DNA: TGTGCCTCACACCTCCCCGGGGGTAAAGCTTTCTTT.

This chain uses TRBV10-1 with TRBJ2-1, with 12 nucleotides matching TRBD1. The V and J ends lost 6 bases and 7 bases, in that order; junction bases with no gene match: 10. The germline V gene encodes CDR1 WNHNN and CDR2 SYGVQD (reference sequence). This CDR3 is 16 amino acids long. CDR3 region: CASSYERDRGLNEQFF. The CDR3, as DNA: TGCGCCAGCAGCTATGAGAGGGACAGGGGGCTTAATGAGCAGTTCTTC.

The chain recombines TRBV9 with TRBJ2-2; D is possibly TRBD1 (6 bases). CDR1 and CDR2 (germline): SGDLS, YYNGEE. The CDR3 length is 17 residues. Trimming took 0 bases from V and 3 from J, leaving 15 bases between them. CDR3 nucleotide sequence: TGTGCCAGCAGCGTAGGAGGGACAAGAGGCGACACCGGGGAGCTGTTTTTT. It translates to CASSVGGTRGDTGELFF. Variable domain in full (rest from reference TRBV9 and TRBJ2-2): DSGVTQTPKHLITATGQRVTLRCSPRSGDLSVYWYQQSLDQGLQFLIQYYNGEERAKGNILERFSAQQFPDLHSELNLSSLELGDSALYFCASSVGGTRGDTGELFFGEGSRLTVL.

The rearrangement joins TRBV5-4 to TRBJ1-2; TRBD1 aligns across 11 bases. The germline V gene encodes CDR1 SGHNT and CDR2 YYREEE (reference sequence). CDR3 length: 15 residues. V trimming: 4 bases; J trimming: 8 bases; junction bases outside the gene matches: 10. The CDR3 protein is CASSRYGQGARGYTF. In DNA, the CDR3 is TGTGCCAGCAGCAGATACGGACAGGGGGCGCGGGGCTACACCTTC.